The clone carrying this T cell receptor (beta chain) was found a few times. This sample was taken from a study of molecular identifiers for immune sequencing clone quantification. CDR1 KGHSH and CDR2 LQKENI come from the germline V gene. The CDR3 sequence is 14 residues long. The V gene end was trimmed by 2 bases and the J gene end by 6 bases; junction bases not matched to a gene: 6. TCRdb passed the PCR reads through MiXCR, listing each CDR3 protein once. The sample has some 580,000 distinct CDR3 sequences; 25% are singletons. V is TRBV18 and J is TRBJ2-7; 8 bases are shared with TRBD2. Input material: naive CD8+ T cells from blood, with Jurkat cell RNA spiked in. The subset was: FACS-sorted CD8+CD4-CCR7+CD45RA+ naive T cells. This TCR derives from a human donor in good health. Some libraries in this study had Jurkat cell RNA spiked in. DNA of the CDR3: TGTGCCAGCTCACCAGCCGGACTAGCCGTCGAGCAGTACTTC. It encodes CASSPAGLAVEQYF.